This TCR beta chain was profiled in a study of cytomegalovirus exposure and HLA in healthy donors. Study conclusions and caveats: TCR clusters originating in the first cohort tended to co-occur in the 100 to 150 validation repertoires, according to a later analysis. A few of the chains that were CMV-associated were confirmed in vitro to be specific for CMV antigens. Cytomegalovirus-associated status was assigned to some 160 TCR beta chains.

Concerning this clone: Its antigen is currently unknown.

Germline V gene sequence: CDR1 LNHDA, CDR2 SQIVND (reference sequence). V was clipped by 5 bases and J by 4 bases, with 12 bases between them. This CDR3 spans 13 amino acids. Sequencing was performed with immunoSEQ multiplex PCR; in TCRdb, only in-frame clones are kept and a portion is missing. This table holds roughly 150,000 clones, less than 90% found once. The chain recombines TRBV19 with TRBJ2-7; D perhaps matches TRBD2 (5 bases). The TCR originated in a woman in her twenties or thirties in good health and CMV-seronegative. The specimen sequenced was PBMCs. CDR3 coding DNA: TGTGCCAGTAGTGGAAGGAGAGGGTACGAGCAGTACTTC. As protein: CASSGRRGYEQYF.